This is a list of T cell receptor beta chains from one sample in a study of cytomegalovirus exposure and HLA in healthy donors. Clones were sequenced by immunoSEQ multiplex PCR, and TCRdb holds only the in-frame ones, with some missing. The table includes approximately 120,000 clones, about 73% detected once. Sequences were obtained from PBMCs. The receptors originated from a middle-aged woman in good health and CMV-seronegative. CDR3s include the opening cysteine and the closing phenylalanine or tryptophan. D genes are given only for firm matches.

15 | TRBJ1-1 | NA | TRBV18 | CASSPQGNMNTEAFF
16 | TRBJ2-3 | TRBD2 | TRBV7-9 | CASSPTSGTVTDTQYF
14 | TRBJ2-5 | TRBD2 | TRBV19 | CASRASGPKETQYF
15 | TRBJ2-5 | NA | TRBV5-1 | CASSSGPRGLETQYF
13 | TRBJ2-2 | NA | TRBV11-2 | CASRPGSTGELFF
14 | TRBJ1-2 | NA | TRBV5-4 | CASSSSVTHYGYTF
14 | TRBJ2-3 | NA | TRBV6-5 | CASKVGEGTDTQYF
15 | NA | TRBD1 | TRBV7-2 | CASSLEGQGLREQYF
14 | TRBJ2-5 | NA | TRBV2 | CASSEDQGVETQYF
15 | TRBJ1-5 | NA | TRBV4-1 | CASSLTPGGDQPQHF
15 | TRBJ2-2 | NA | TRBV2 | CASNLGRAVTGELFF
13 | TRBJ1-5 | NA | TRBV9 | CASSVGIGQPQHF
14 | TRBJ2-7 | TRBD1 | TRBV11-3 | CASSFGTGTYEQYF
18 | TRBJ2-4 | NA | TRBV4-3 | CASSQDVSSAGFINSQYF
10 | TRBJ1-1 | NA | TRBV18 | CASLVGEAFF
16 | TRBJ2-7 | NA | TRBV4-2 | CASSQDSRTQTYEQYF
16 | TRBJ1-1 | NA | TRBV27 | CASSFGYTGLNTEAFF
13 | TRBJ2-7 | NA | TRBV18 | CASSPGGTYEQYF
14 | TRBJ1-2 | NA | TRBV11-2 | CASSLSRAGYGYTF
15 | TRBJ1-4 | NA | TRBV7-6 | CASSPRAGRGEKLFF
14 | TRBJ1-1 | NA | TRBV5-5 | CASSLDAGPTEAFF
12 | TRBJ1-1 | NA | TRBV28 | CASENQNTEAFF
16 | TRBJ2-5 | TRBD2 | TRBV11-1 | CASSLAASGRRETQYF
13 | TRBJ1-2 | NA | TRBV19 | CAGSRRAGDDYTF
16 | TRBJ1-1 | NA | TRBV19 | CASSIAVGRPNTEAFF
18 | TRBJ2-7 | NA | TRBV10-3 | CAISGRFGIFQINYEQYF